What follows is one TCR beta chain and its context. Its specificity is unknown. Clones were sequenced by immunoSEQ multiplex PCR, and TCRdb holds only the in-frame ones, with some missing. The data contain about 38,000 clones, 89% of them seen just once; the ten biggest clones take up 40% to 45%. Baseline, cycle 4 day 1, and cycle 7 day 1 were the blood sampling points. The entry originates in a study of OX40 agonist ivuxolimab in advanced cancers. Study results and limitations: Dose levels from 0.1 to 3.0 mg/kg saw CD4+ and CD8+ blood T cells expand clonally by week 6.

The germline V and J ends were trimmed by 3 bases and 0 bases, with 12 bases remaining between them. CDR1 and CDR2 from the germline V gene are SGDLS and YYNGEE. CDR3 length: 16 residues. The receptor comes from an adult with an advanced solid tumor such as melanoma, head and neck, liver or kidney cancer. The source material was CD4+ or CD8+ T cells sorted from blood, sampled in a trial of the OX40 agonist ivuxolimab. This chain joins TRBV9 and TRBJ2-2, with D perhaps matching TRBD2 (6 bases). This CDR3 is CASSASGTSNTGELFF. The CDR3 bases are TGTGCCAGCAGCGCATCCGGGACTTCGAACACCGGGGAGCTGTTTTTT. The full variable domain, its missing parts supplied by reference TRBV9 and TRBJ2-2, is DSGVTQTPKHLITATGQRVTLRCSPRSGDLSVYWYQQSLDQGLQFLIQYYNGEERAKGNILERFSAQQFPDLHSELNLSSLELGDSALYFCASSASGTSNTGELFFGEGSRLTVL.